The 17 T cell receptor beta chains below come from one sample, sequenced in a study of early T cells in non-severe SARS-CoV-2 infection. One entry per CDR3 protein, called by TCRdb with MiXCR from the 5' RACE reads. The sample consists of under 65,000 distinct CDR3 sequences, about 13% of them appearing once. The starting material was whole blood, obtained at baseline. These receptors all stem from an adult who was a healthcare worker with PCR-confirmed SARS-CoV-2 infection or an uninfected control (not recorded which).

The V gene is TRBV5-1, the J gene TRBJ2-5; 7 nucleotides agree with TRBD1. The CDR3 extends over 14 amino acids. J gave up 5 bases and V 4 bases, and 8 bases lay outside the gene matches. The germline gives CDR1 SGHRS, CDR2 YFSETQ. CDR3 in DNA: TGCGCCAGCAGCCTCATAGGGGGCGCCGAGACCCAGTACTTC. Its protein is CASSLIGGAETQYF.

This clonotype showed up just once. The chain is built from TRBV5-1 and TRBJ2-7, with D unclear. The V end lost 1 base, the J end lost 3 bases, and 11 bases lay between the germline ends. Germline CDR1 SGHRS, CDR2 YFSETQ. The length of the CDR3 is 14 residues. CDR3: CASSLSGWDYEQYF. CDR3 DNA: TGCGCCAGCAGCTTGAGTGGTTGGGACTACGAGCAGTACTTC.

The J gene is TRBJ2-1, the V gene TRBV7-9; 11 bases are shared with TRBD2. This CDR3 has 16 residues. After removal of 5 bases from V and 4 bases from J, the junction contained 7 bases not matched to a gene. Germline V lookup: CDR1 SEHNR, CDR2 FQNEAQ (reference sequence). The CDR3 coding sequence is TGTGCCAGCAGCCCCCGAGGGACTAGCGGTTACAATGAGCAGTTCTTC. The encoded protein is CASSPRGTSGYNEQFF.

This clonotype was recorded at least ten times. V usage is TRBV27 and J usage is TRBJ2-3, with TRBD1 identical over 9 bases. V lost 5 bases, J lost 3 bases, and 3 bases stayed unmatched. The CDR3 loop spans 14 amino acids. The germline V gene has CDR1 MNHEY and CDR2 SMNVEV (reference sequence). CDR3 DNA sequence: TGTGCCAGCAGTCGAGGGACAGGGACAGATACGCAGTATTTT. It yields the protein CASSRGTGTDTQYF.

In nucleotides, the CDR3 is TGCGCCAGCAGTGAAAAATTAGGGGGGCTGAATGAAAAACTGTTTTTT. Its protein product is CASSEKLGGLNEKLFF. The V and J genes are TRBV10-2 and TRBJ1-4; the D gene is possibly TRBD1 (6 bases). This CDR3 spans 16 amino acids. V lost 3 bases to trimming and J lost 5 bases, with 16 bases between them. Per the germline V gene, CDR1 is WSHSY and CDR2 is SAAADI.

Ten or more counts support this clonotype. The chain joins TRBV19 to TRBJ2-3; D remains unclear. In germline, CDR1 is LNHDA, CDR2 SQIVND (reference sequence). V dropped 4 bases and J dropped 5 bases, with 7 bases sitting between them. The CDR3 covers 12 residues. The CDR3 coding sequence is TGTGCCAGTAGTACACGGCAAGATACGCAGTATTTT. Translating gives CASSTRQDTQYF.

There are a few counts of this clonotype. The CDR3 nucleotides read TGTGCCTGGAGGGGGCACTCATACCAAGAGACCCAGTACTTC. It encodes CAWRGHSYQETQYF. The chain recombines TRBV30 with TRBJ2-5; tentatively, D is TRBD1 (5 bases). Trimming removed 3 bases at V and 0 bases at J, with 11 bases between. The CDR3 is made up of 14 amino acids. Looked up from germline, CDR1 is GTSNPN and CDR2 is SVGIG (reference sequence).

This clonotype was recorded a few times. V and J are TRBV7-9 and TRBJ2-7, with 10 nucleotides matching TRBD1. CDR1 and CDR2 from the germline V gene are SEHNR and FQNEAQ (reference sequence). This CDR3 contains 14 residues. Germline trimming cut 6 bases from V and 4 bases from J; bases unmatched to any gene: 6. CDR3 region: CASRSTGGFYEQYF. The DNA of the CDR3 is TGTGCCAGCAGATCGACAGGGGGCTTTTACGAGCAGTACTTC.

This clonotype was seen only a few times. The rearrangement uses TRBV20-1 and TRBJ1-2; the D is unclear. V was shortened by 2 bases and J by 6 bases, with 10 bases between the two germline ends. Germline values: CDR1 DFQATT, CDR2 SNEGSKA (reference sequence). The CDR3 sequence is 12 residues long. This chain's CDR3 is CSARRQPNGYTF. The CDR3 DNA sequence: TGCAGTGCTAGAAGGCAACCAAATGGCTACACCTTC.

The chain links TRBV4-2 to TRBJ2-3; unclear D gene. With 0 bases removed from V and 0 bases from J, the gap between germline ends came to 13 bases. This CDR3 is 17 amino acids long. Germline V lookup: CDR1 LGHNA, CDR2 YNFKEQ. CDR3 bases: TGTGCCAGCAGCCAAGATTTTCCCCGTTCCAGCACAGATACGCAGTATTTT. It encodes CASSQDFPRSSTDTQYF.

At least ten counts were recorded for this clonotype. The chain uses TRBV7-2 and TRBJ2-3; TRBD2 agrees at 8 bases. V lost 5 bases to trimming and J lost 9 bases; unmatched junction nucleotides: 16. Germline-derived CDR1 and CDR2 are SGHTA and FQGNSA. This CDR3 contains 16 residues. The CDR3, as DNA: TGTGCCAGCAGCCCGAGTGGCGGGAGGACCGGTGCAACGCAGTATTTT. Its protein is CASSPSGGRTGATQYF. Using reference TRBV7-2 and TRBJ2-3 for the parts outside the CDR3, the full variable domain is GAGVSQSPSNKVTEKGKDVELRCDPISGHTALYWYRQSLGQGLEFLIYFQGNSAPDKSGLPSDRFSAERTGGSVSTLTIQRTQQEDSAVYLCASSPSGGRTGATQYFGPGTRLTVL.

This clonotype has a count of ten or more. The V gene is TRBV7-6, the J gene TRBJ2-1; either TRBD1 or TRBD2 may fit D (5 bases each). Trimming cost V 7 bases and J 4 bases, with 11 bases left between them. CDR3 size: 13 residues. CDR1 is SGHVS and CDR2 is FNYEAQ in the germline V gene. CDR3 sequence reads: CASTWDGYNEQFF. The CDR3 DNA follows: TGTGCCAGCACCTGGGACGGGTACAATGAGCAGTTCTTC.

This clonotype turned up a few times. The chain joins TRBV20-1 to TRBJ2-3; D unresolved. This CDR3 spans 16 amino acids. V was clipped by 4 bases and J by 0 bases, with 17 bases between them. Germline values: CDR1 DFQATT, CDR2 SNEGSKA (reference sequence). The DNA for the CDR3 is TGCAGTGCTAAGTCCCCCCGGGCGACTAGCACAGATACGCAGTATTTT. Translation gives CSAKSPRATSTDTQYF.

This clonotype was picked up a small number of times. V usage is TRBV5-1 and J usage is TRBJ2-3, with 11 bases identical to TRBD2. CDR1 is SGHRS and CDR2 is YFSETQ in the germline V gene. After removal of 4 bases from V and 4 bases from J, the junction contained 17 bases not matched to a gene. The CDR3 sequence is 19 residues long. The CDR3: CASSPTWGLAEIVADTQYF. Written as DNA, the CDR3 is TGCGCCAGCAGCCCCACCTGGGGACTAGCGGAAATCGTTGCAGATACGCAGTATTTT.

CDR3 sequence reads: CASSDVSSGTGELFF. The CDR3 bases are TGTGCCAGCAGTGATGTTTCTAGCGGGACCGGGGAGCTGTTTTTT. The chain links TRBV2 to TRBJ2-2; the match to TRBD2 covers 8 bases. This CDR3 is 15 amino acids long. CDR1 and CDR2 from the germline V gene are SNHLY and FYNNEI. V lost 3 bases to trimming and J lost 5 bases; unmatched junction nucleotides: 5.

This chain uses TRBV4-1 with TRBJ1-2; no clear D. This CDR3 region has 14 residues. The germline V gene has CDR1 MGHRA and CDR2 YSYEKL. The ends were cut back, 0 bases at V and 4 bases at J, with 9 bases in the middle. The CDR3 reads CASSQDLGPYGYTF. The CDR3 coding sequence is TGCGCCAGCAGCCAAGATTTGGGCCCCTATGGCTACACCTTC.

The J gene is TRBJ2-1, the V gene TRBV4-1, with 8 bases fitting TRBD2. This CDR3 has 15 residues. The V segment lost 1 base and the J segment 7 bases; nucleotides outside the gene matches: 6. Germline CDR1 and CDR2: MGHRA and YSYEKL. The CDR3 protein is CASSQAPSGRNEQFF. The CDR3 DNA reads TGCGCCAGCAGCCAAGCCCCTAGCGGGCGGAATGAGCAGTTCTTC.